Listed below are T cell receptor beta chains from one sample, sequenced in a study of CD8 T cells in ankylosing spondylitis. In TCRdb, the 5' RACE reads were re-called with MiXCR into one record per CDR3 protein. Among roughly 250,000 distinct CDR3 sequences listed, 8% to 9.5% were seen once. Sequencing was carried out using blood, either unsorted or a sorted T cell fraction (not recorded which). The receptors come from a male donor with ankylosing spondylitis or in good health (not recorded which). Both conserved end residues are part of each CDR3. Each record gives: D gene, V gene, J gene, clone size, CDR3 DNA, CDR3 protein. D genes are given only for firm matches. Only part of the rows carry a size: once, few, many, or a class if the clone is expanded.

D gene: -
V gene: TRBV10-3
J gene: TRBJ2-5
clone size: -
CDR3 DNA: TGTGCCATCAGTGACGGCGGTCAAGAGACCCAGTACTTC
CDR3 protein: CAISDGGQETQYF

D gene: -
V gene: TRBV20-1
J gene: TRBJ2-3
clone size: many
CDR3 DNA: TGCAGTGCTCTCACTAAGAGTGGCACAGATACGCAGTATTTT
CDR3 protein: CSALTKSGTDTQYF

D gene: -
V gene: TRBV10-2
J gene: TRBJ1-3
clone size: -
CDR3 DNA: TGCGCCAGCAGCCATTCGGACAGATCCTCTGGAAACACCATATATTTT
CDR3 protein: CASSHSDRSSGNTIYF

D gene: TRBD2
V gene: TRBV6-5
J gene: TRBJ2-3
clone size: -
CDR3 DNA: TGTGCCAGCAGTTACCATAGCGGGGGAAGCACAGATACGCAGTATTTT
CDR3 protein: CASSYHSGGSTDTQYF

D gene: TRBD2
V gene: TRBV5-4
J gene: TRBJ2-7
clone size: many
CDR3 DNA: TGTGCCAGCAGCTCGCGGGAGGCCACCTACGAGCAGTACTTC
CDR3 protein: CASSSREATYEQYF

D gene: TRBD2
V gene: TRBV6-1
J gene: TRBJ2-1
clone size: many
CDR3 DNA: TGTGCCAGCACAAAGACTAGCGGAGATTACAATGAGCAGTTCTTC
CDR3 protein: CASTKTSGDYNEQFF

D gene: -
V gene: TRBV7-3
J gene: TRBJ2-5
clone size: -
CDR3 DNA: TGTGCCAGCAGCCCAGGGCCCGTACAAGAGACCCAGTACTTC
CDR3 protein: CASSPGPVQETQYF

D gene: TRBD1
V gene: TRBV7-8
J gene: TRBJ1-1
clone size: few
CDR3 DNA: TGTGCCAGCAGCTCGGGGACAGGGTTCGGAGCTTTCTTT
CDR3 protein: CASSSGTGFGAFF

D gene: TRBD2
V gene: TRBV20-1
J gene: TRBJ2-3
clone size: many
CDR3 DNA: TGCAGTGCTTTAGCGGGGGGAACTTTCACAGATACGCAGTATTTT
CDR3 protein: CSALAGGTFTDTQYF

D gene: TRBD1
V gene: TRBV20-1
J gene: TRBJ2-2
clone size: many
CDR3 DNA: TGCAGTGCTTCGTCATCCCGGGACAGCATCACCGGGGAGCTGTTTTTT
CDR3 protein: CSASSSRDSITGELFF

D gene: -
V gene: TRBV3-1
J gene: TRBJ1-4
clone size: many
CDR3 DNA: TGTGCCAGCAGCCAAGCCCCCGGCCTCGGACGGCATAATGAAAAACTGTTTTTT
CDR3 protein: CASSQAPGLGRHNEKLFF

D gene: TRBD1
V gene: TRBV18
J gene: TRBJ1-1
clone size: many
CDR3 DNA: TGTGCCAGCTCGCTTGAGAACGACAGGGGGAACACTGAAGCTTTCTTT
CDR3 protein: CASSLENDRGNTEAFF

D gene: -
V gene: TRBV3-1
J gene: TRBJ1-2
clone size: few
CDR3 DNA: TGTGCCAGCAGCTCCGCAGGGGCGGAGGGCTACACCTTC
CDR3 protein: CASSSAGAEGYTF

D gene: -
V gene: TRBV12-3/TRBV12-4
J gene: TRBJ1-2
clone size: many
CDR3 DNA: TGTGCCAGCTCTTCCTCTGCCAGGATGGGTGGAGGCTACACCTTC
CDR3 protein: CASSSSARMGGGYTF

D gene: -
V gene: TRBV7-2
J gene: TRBJ1-2
clone size: -
CDR3 DNA: TGTGCCAGCAGCTTAGTGCACCTAATAGCAGCTAACTATGGCTACACCTTC
CDR3 protein: CASSLVHLIAANYGYTF

D gene: -
V gene: TRBV3-1
J gene: TRBJ2-1
clone size: -
CDR3 DNA: TGTGCCACCAGCCAAGAAGGACTACGCCCAGGGGGGAGAGTCTTC
CDR3 protein: CATSQEGLRPGGRVF

D gene: -
V gene: TRBV20-1
J gene: TRBJ2-1
clone size: many
CDR3 DNA: TGCAGTGCTAGTGGACTCATTGGCCTTAGCTCCTACAATGAGCAGTTCTTC
CDR3 protein: CSASGLIGLSSYNEQFF

D gene: -
V gene: TRBV6-2/TRBV6-3
J gene: TRBJ1-5
clone size: many
CDR3 DNA: TGTGCCAGCAGTCACCGGGCCTTTTATAGCAATCAGCCCCAGCATTTT
CDR3 protein: CASSHRAFYSNQPQHF

D gene: TRBD1
V gene: TRBV7-9
J gene: TRBJ1-2
clone size: many
CDR3 DNA: TGTGCCAGCAGCTTAGCGGGACAGCCCCGGGGCGGCTACACCTTC
CDR3 protein: CASSLAGQPRGGYTF

D gene: -
V gene: TRBV5-1
J gene: TRBJ1-1
clone size: few
CDR3 DNA: TGCGCCAGCAGCTTGGATACCAGAACTGAAGCTTTCTTT
CDR3 protein: CASSLDTRTEAFF

D gene: TRBD1
V gene: TRBV2
J gene: TRBJ1-5
clone size: many
CDR3 DNA: TGTGCCAGCAGTGACCGGACAGGTCAAGCTCAGCCCCAGCATTTT
CDR3 protein: CASSDRTGQAQPQHF